This TCR beta chain came from a study of blood T cell repertoires in COVID-19. About the research overall: Specimens from acute and convalescent COVID-19 originated in the United States, Italy and Spain.

The method was immunoSEQ multiplex PCR; TCRdb's version includes in-frame clones alone and lacks a portion of them. The data show fewer than 45,000 clones, with 90% seen just once and approximately 26% held by the top ten. Sample: peripheral blood. The source of this sequence is a man in his 60s with active or convalescent COVID-19.

This CDR3 is CASSLAGTGGYGYTF. CDR3 nucleotides: TGTGCCAGCAGTTTAGCCGGGACAGGGGGCTATGGCTACACCTTC. The chain is built from TRBV28 and TRBJ1-2, with TRBD1 matching over 11 bases. The CDR3 consists of 15 residues. V lost 2 bases, J lost 4 bases, and 3 bases stayed unmatched. Germline V CDR1 and CDR2: MDHEN, SYDVKM.